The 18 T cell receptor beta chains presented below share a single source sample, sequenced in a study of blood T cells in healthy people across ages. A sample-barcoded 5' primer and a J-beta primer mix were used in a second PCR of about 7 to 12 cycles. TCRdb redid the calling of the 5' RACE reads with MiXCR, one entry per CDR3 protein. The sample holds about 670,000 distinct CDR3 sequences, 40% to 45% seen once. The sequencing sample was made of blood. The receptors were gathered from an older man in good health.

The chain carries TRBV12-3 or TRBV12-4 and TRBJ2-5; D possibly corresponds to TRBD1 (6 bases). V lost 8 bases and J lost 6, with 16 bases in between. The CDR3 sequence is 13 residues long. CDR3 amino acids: CASARGMEKTQYF. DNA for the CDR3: TGTGCCAGCGCGAGGGGGATGGAGAAGACCCAGTACTTC.

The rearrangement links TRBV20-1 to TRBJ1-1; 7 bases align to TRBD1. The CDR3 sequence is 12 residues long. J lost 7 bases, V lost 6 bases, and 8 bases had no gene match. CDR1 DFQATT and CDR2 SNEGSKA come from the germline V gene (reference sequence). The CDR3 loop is CSARPGQREAFF. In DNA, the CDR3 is TGCAGTGCCAGACCGGGACAGCGTGAAGCTTTCTTT.

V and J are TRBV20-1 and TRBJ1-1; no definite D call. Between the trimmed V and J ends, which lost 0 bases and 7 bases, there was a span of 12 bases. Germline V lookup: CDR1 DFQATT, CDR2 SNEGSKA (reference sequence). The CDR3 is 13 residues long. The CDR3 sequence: CSARDRSAFEAFF. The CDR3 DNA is TGCAGTGCTAGAGATCGGTCTGCTTTTGAAGCTTTCTTT.

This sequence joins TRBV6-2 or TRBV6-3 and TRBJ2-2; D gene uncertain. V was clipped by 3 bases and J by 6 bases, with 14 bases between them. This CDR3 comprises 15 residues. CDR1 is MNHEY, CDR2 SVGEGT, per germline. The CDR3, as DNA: TGTGCCAGCAGTTATGACTTAGGGCCTCCCGGGGAGCTGTTTTTT. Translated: CASSYDLGPPGELFF.

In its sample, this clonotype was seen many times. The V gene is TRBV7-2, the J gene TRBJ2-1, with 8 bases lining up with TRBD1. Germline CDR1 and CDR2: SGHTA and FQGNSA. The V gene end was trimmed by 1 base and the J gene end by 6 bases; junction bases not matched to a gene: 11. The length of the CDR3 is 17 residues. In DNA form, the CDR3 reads TGTGCCAGCAGCTTAGGGGGGGCCAGGGGGCGACCCAATGAGCAGTTCTTC. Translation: CASSLGGARGRPNEQFF. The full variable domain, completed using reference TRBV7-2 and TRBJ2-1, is GAGVSQSPSNKVTEKGKDVELRCDPISGHTALYWYRQSLGQGLEFLIYFQGNSAPDKSGLPSDRFSAERTGGSVSTLTIQRTQQEDSAVYLCASSLGGARGRPNEQFFGPGTRLTVL.

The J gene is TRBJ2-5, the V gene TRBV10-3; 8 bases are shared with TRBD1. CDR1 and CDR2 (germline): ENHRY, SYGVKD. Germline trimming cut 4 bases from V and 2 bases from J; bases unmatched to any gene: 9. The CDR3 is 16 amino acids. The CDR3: CAISVSPGQGQETQYF. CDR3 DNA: TGTGCCATCAGTGTTAGTCCTGGACAGGGTCAAGAGACCCAGTACTTC.

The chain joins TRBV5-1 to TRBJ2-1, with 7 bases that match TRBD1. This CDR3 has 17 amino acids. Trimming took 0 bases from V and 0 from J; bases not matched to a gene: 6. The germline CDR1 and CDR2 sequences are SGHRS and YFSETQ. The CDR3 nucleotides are TGCGCCAGCAGCTTGGAACCGACAGGGTCCTCCTACAATGAGCAGTTCTTC. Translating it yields CASSLEPTGSSYNEQFF.

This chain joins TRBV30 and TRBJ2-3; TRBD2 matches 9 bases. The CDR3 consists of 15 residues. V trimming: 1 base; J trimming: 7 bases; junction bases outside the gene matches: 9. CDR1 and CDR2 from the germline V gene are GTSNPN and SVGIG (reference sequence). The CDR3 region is CAWSGAGGIRHTQYF. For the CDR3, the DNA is TGTGCCTGGAGTGGGGCGGGAGGGATACGACATACGCAGTATTTT.

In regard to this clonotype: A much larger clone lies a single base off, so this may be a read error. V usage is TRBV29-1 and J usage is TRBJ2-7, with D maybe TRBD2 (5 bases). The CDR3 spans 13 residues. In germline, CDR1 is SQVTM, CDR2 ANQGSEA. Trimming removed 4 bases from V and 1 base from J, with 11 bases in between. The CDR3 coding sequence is TGCAGCGTTGGGGAGACACAGTCCTACGAGCAGTACTTC. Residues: CSVGETQSYEQYF.

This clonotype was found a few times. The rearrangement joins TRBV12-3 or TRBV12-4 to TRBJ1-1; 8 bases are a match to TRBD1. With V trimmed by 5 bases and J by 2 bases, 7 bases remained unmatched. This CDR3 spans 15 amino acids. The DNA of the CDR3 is TGTGCCAGCAGTCACATCGACAGGGGTAACACTGAAGCTTTCTTT. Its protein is CASSHIDRGNTEAFF.

In nucleotides, the CDR3 is TGTGCCAGTAAGACAGGGCCCGAGACCCAGTACTTC. It translates to CASKTGPETQYF. The genes are TRBV6-5 and TRBJ2-5; 7 positions match TRBD1. Germline assignment: CDR1 MNHEY and CDR2 SVGAGI. Trimming at V came to 9 bases and at J to 5 bases, leaving 6 bases not matched to a gene. This CDR3 has 12 residues.

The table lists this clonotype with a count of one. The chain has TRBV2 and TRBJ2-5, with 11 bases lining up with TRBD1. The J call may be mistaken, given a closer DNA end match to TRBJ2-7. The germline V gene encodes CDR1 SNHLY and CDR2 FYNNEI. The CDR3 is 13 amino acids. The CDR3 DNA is TGTGCCAGCAGGGGGGACAGGGGGAGCGAGCAGTACTTC. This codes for CASRGDRGSEQYF.

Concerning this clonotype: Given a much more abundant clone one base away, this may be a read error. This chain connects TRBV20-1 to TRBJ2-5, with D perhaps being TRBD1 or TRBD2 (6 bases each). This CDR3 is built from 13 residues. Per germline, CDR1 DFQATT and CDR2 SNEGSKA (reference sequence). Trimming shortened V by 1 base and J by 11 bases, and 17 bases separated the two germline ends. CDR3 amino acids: CSARGGAGFEQYF. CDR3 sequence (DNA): TGCAGTGCTAGAGGGGGGGCGGGTTTTGAGCAGTACTTC.

The CDR3 region is CASSLGVRADTEAFF. The CDR3 DNA reads as TGCGCCAGCAGCTTGGGAGTCAGGGCAGACACTGAAGCTTTCTTT. The gene calls are TRBV5-1 and TRBJ1-1; possibly TRBD1 for D (5 bases). The CDR3 covers 15 residues. V shed 0 bases and J shed 3 bases, with 12 bases lying between them. Germline values: CDR1 SGHRS, CDR2 YFSETQ.

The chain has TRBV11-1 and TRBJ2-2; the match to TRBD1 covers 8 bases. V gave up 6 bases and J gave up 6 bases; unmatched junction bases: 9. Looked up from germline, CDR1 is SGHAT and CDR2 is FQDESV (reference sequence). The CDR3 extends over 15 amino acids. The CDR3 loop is CASRGPGQDAGELFF. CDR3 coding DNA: TGTGCCAGCAGGGGGCCGGGACAGGACGCCGGGGAGCTGTTTTTT.

CDR3 coding DNA: TGCGCCAGCAGCCAAGATTTGGACAGGGGTCTAGAAGGCTACACCTTC. Translating it yields CASSQDLDRGLEGYTF. The V call is TRBV4-1, the J call TRBJ1-2; TRBD1 matches at 9 bases. Per the germline V gene, CDR1 is MGHRA and CDR2 is YSYEKL. This CDR3 has 16 residues. V was pared by 0 bases and J by 8 bases, with 10 bases of the junction left unmatched.

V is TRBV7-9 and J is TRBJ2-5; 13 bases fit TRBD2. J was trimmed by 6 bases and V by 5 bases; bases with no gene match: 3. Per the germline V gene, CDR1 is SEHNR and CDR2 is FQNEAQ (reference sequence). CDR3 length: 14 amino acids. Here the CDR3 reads CASSTSGGAQTQYF. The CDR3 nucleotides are TGTGCCAGCAGCACTAGCGGGGGGGCGCAGACCCAGTACTTC.

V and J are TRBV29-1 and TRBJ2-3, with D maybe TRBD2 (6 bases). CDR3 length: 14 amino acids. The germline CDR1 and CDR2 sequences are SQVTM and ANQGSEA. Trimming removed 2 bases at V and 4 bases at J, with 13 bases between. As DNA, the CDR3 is TGCAGCGTTGAACACGGGGGACGGTCAGATACGCAGTATTTT. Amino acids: CSVEHGGRSDTQYF.